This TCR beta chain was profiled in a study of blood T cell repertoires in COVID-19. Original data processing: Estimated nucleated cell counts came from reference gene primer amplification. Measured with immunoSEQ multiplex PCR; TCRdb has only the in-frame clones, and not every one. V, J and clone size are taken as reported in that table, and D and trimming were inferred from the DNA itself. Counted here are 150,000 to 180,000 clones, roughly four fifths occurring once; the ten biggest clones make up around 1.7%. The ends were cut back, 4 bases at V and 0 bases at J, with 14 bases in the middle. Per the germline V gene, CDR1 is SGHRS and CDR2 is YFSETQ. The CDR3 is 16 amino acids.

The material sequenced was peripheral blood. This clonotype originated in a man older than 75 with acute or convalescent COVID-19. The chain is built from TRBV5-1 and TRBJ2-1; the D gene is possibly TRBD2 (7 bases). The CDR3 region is CASSPGGPSSYNEQFF. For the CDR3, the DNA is TGCGCCAGCAGCCCGGGGGGCCCGAGCTCCTACAATGAGCAGTTCTTC.